This T cell receptor beta chain was obtained from a study of blood T cell repertoires in COVID-19. Study overall: The samples span acute and convalescent COVID-19 from the United States, Italy and Spain. From T cells, B-cell-depleted T cells, or PBMCs came the material, which was cDNA or gDNA.

Original analysis: Amplification with reference gene primers provided the estimates of nucleated cell counts. The assay was immunoSEQ multiplex PCR, and TCRdb's table has in-frame clones only and misses some. V, J and clone size derive from that table, while D and trimming were established from the DNA sequence. The sample gives about 180,000 clones, 70% to 85% of which show up once; approximately 7% is in the top ten. CDR1 is SGHNT, CDR2 YENEEA, per germline. Trimming took off 5 bases at V and 7 bases at J, with 21 bases between the two ends. This CDR3 is built from 16 residues. The receptor was isolated from a human donor in a cohort sampled during active COVID-19. The chain recombines TRBV11-3 with TRBJ2-1, with TRBD1 as a possible D gene (5 bases). The sequencing sample was made of peripheral blood. In DNA, the CDR3 is TGTGCCAGCAGCCTCACAGGAACCGGGCGGATGAATGAGCAGTTCTTC. It encodes CASSLTGTGRMNEQFF. Drawing the rest from reference TRBV11-3 and TRBJ2-1, the complete variable domain is EAGVVQSPRYKIIEKKQPVAFWCNPISGHNTLYWYLQNLGQGPELLIRYENEEAVDDSQLPKDRFSAERLKGVDSTLKIQPAELGDSAVYLCASSLTGTGRMNEQFFGPGTRLTVL.